The entry below gives a single TCR beta chain sequence along with its context. This entry belongs to a study of blood T cell repertoires in COVID-19. Data came from immunoSEQ multiplex PCR; TCRdb stores just in-frame clones and leaves some out. Of roughly 160,000 clones listed, approximately 88% are singletons. Sequencing was done on a sample of peripheral blood. The receptor was isolated from a woman between 55 and 75 years old with acute or convalescent COVID-19.

The CDR3 sequence is CASSPDRAYEQYF. DNA for the CDR3: TGTGCCAGCAGTCCGGACAGGGCCTACGAGCAGTACTTC. The genes are TRBV6-5 and TRBJ2-7; 8 bases fit TRBD1. This CDR3 is built from 13 residues. Trimming cost V 5 bases and J 2 bases; bases outside gene matches: 2. Per the germline V gene, CDR1 is MNHEY and CDR2 is SVGAGI.